This T cell receptor (beta chain) stems from a study of T cell responses to AZD1222 COVID-19 vaccine. The CDR3 has 19 amino acids. V was pared by 3 bases and J by 0 bases, with 19 bases between. Looked up from germline, CDR1 is SGHDT and CDR2 is YYEEEE. Clones were sequenced by immunoSEQ multiplex PCR, and TCRdb holds only the in-frame ones, with some missing. Of tens of thousands of clones in the sample, 65% to 85% were seen once. The chain links TRBV5-6 to TRBJ2-6; D is undetermined. This clonotype originated in an adult in good health. The sequencing here drew on peripheral blood, taken on day 0 of MenACWY control vaccination. The CDR3 DNA reads as TGTGCCAGCAGCTCGATTATAGTCCCAATTTCCTCTGGGGCCAACGTCCTGACTTTC. Encoded protein: CASSSIIVPISSGANVLTF.